What follows are 27 T cell receptor beta chains derived from one specimen sequenced in a study of blood T cell repertoires in COVID-19. The method was immunoSEQ multiplex PCR; TCRdb's version includes in-frame clones alone and lacks a portion of them. The profile shows a few hundred thousand clones, about 90% of them singletons. Sequenced material: peripheral blood. The receptors here all came from a woman aged 60-75 years with COVID-19, enrolled during active disease.

The count of this clone is one. The V and J genes are TRBV11-2 and TRBJ1-2; D not resolved. Germline CDR1 and CDR2: SGHAT and FQNNGV. The V end lost 1 base, the J end lost 8 bases, and 11 bases lay between the germline ends. The length of the CDR3 is 13 residues. The CDR3 sequence: CASSLGRGAGYTF. The CDR3 DNA reads as TGTGCCAGCAGCTTAGGCCGCGGCGCGGGCTACACCTTC.

The V and J genes are TRBV6-2 or TRBV6-3 and TRBJ1-5, with 11 bases matching TRBD1. Losses at the gene ends were 4 bases for V and 3 bases for J; bases not matched to a gene: 5. The CDR3 length is 16 residues. The germline CDR1 and CDR2 sequences are MNHEY and SVGEGT. CDR3 residues: CASSWDRGRNNQPQHF. DNA of the CDR3: TGTGCCAGCAGTTGGGACAGGGGGAGGAACAATCAGCCCCAGCATTTT.

V gene TRBV9 combines with J gene TRBJ1-2; 7 positions match TRBD1. Germline lookup yields CDR1 SGDLS and CDR2 YYNGEE. The CDR3 consists of 13 residues. Losses at the gene ends were 3 bases for V and 7 bases for J; bases not matched to a gene: 6. CDR3 sequence (DNA): TGTGCCAGCAGCGGGACCTACAGGGGTGGCTACACCTTC. Protein product: CASSGTYRGGYTF.

This chain connects TRBV6-5 to TRBJ1-1; 8 nucleotides line up with TRBD1. Germline loops: CDR1 MNHEY, CDR2 SVGAGI. The CDR3 runs to 16 residues. Trimming took 0 bases from V and 1 from J; bases not matched to a gene: 4. CDR3 coding DNA: TGTGCCAGCAGTTACTCGACCGGACAGGGGAACACTGAAGCTTTCTTT. Residues: CASSYSTGQGNTEAFF.

V and J are TRBV7-2 and TRBJ2-7, with 7 positions matching TRBD1. The V and J ends lost 5 bases and 4 bases, in that order; junction bases with no gene match: 8. CDR3 length: 14 amino acids. Germline CDR1 reads SGHTA; CDR2 reads FQGNSA. CDR3 amino acids: CASSPGDSRYEQYF. The CDR3 region has the DNA TGTGCCAGCAGCCCTGGGGACAGTAGGTACGAGCAGTACTTC.

The chain combines TRBV19 with TRBJ1-1, with D tentatively TRBD1 (6 bases). The CDR3 is 12 residues long. Trimming took off 7 bases at V and 4 bases at J, with 10 bases between the two ends. Germline CDR1 LNHDA, CDR2 SQIVND (reference sequence). The CDR3 region has the DNA TGTGCCAGTACCCAGGGGATCACTGAAGCTTTCTTT. Amino acids: CASTQGITEAFF.

This sequence joins TRBV2 and TRBJ2-3; 7 bases fit TRBD1. Germline lookup yields CDR1 SNHLY and CDR2 FYNNEI. The CDR3 contains 14 residues. V dropped 6 bases and J dropped 6; count of bases not matched to a gene: 9. The CDR3 sequence is CASRRDRWEDTQYF. The DNA of the CDR3 is TGTGCCAGCAGGAGGGACAGATGGGAGGATACGCAGTATTTT. The full variable domain, with the rest looked up from reference TRBV2 and TRBJ2-3, is EPEVTQTPSHQVTQMGQEVILRCVPISNHLYFYWYRQILGQKVEFLVSFYNNEISEKSEIFDDQFSVERPDGSNFTLKIRSTKLEDSAMYFCASRRDRWEDTQYFGPGTRLTVL.

The rearrangement uses TRBV6-5 and TRBJ1-1, with no clear D. The length of the CDR3 is 12 residues. CDR1 is MNHEY and CDR2 is SVGAGI in the germline V gene. Trimming cost V 2 bases and J 2 bases, with 3 bases left between them. The CDR3 DNA sequence: TGTGCCAGCAGTTACAGCAACACTGAAGCTTTCTTT. Protein product: CASSYSNTEAFF.

The V call is TRBV13, the J call TRBJ2-5; a possible D gene is TRBD2 (5 bases). The germline V gene has CDR1 PRHDT and CDR2 FYEKMQ (reference sequence). The CDR3 has 15 amino acids. Trimming took off 5 bases at V and 5 bases at J, with 18 bases between the two ends. CDR3 DNA sequence: TGTGCCAGCAGCACCGACCGTGGAAGAGGGGAGACCCAGTACTTC. Protein product: CASSTDRGRGETQYF.

V is TRBV29-1 and J is TRBJ2-7; 10 nucleotides match TRBD2. Germline values: CDR1 SQVTM, CDR2 ANQGSEA. Unmatched junction bases numbered 1, after V lost 4 bases and J lost 1 base. The CDR3 consists of 13 residues. The CDR3 is CSVGTSGSYEQYF. The DNA of the CDR3 is TGCAGCGTTGGGACTAGCGGATCCTACGAGCAGTACTTC.

J is TRBJ1-1 and V is TRBV4-1; D call uncertain. Germline V gene sequence: CDR1 MGHRA, CDR2 YSYEKL. The length of the CDR3 is 14 residues. Trimming stripped 1 base from V and 7 bases from J, with 13 bases between. CDR3 region: CASSQARWEGEAFF. For the CDR3, the DNA is TGCGCCAGCAGCCAAGCACGGTGGGAGGGTGAAGCTTTCTTT.

The chain combines TRBV3-1 (or the pseudogene TRBV3-2) with TRBJ1-5, with 8 bases matching TRBD1. This CDR3 region has 16 residues. From germline, CDR1 is LGHDT and CDR2 YNNKEL (reference sequence). Germline trimming cut 1 base from V and 7 bases from J; bases unmatched to any gene: 9. The CDR3 spells CASSQVGDRSGQPQHF. The CDR3 nucleotides are TGTGCCAGCAGCCAAGTTGGGGACAGGTCGGGCCAGCCCCAGCATTTT.

V is TRBV18 and J is TRBJ1-5; tentatively, D is TRBD1 (5 bases). Germline lookup yields CDR1 KGHSH and CDR2 LQKENI. The CDR3 is 13 residues long. The V end was cut by 3 bases, the J end by 7 bases, with 10 bases between. The CDR3 sequence is CASSPGEGQPQHF. The CDR3 coding sequence is TGTGCCAGCTCACCGGGGGAGGGCCAGCCCCAGCATTTT.

The rearrangement uses TRBV5-1 and TRBJ1-2, with D maybe TRBD1 (6 bases). The CDR3 has 14 residues. Trimming stripped 5 bases from V and 3 bases from J, with 14 bases between. Germline CDR1 and CDR2: SGHRS and YFSETQ. This chain's CDR3 is CASRKTGSDYGYTF. CDR3 nucleotides: TGCGCCAGCAGAAAAACAGGGTCGGACTATGGCTACACCTTC.

The chain carries TRBV9 and TRBJ1-1; tentatively, D is TRBD1 (5 bases). Germline V gene sequence: CDR1 SGDLS, CDR2 YYNGEE. This CDR3 is 15 amino acids long. Between the trimmed V and J ends, which lost 4 bases and 5 bases, there was a span of 18 bases. The CDR3 sequence: CASSPQPGRGTEAFF. For the CDR3, the DNA is TGTGCCAGCAGCCCCCAGCCAGGGCGGGGAACTGAAGCTTTCTTT.

The V gene is TRBV2, the J gene TRBJ2-1; TRBD1 matches at 12 bases. Germline CDR1 and CDR2: SNHLY and FYNNEI. This CDR3 is 15 amino acids long. V lost 4 bases and J lost 4; bases outside the gene matches: 2. The CDR3 region is CASSVGQGAYNEQFF. Here the CDR3 DNA reads TGTGCCAGCAGTGTGGGACAGGGGGCTTACAATGAGCAGTTCTTC.

The chain links TRBV3-1 (or the pseudogene TRBV3-2) to TRBJ1-2, with 7 bases identical to TRBD1. V lost 2 bases and J lost 4; bases outside the gene matches: 4. CDR1 and CDR2 from the germline V gene are LGHDT and YNNKEL (reference sequence). CDR3 size: 14 residues. CDR3: CASSQQDRIYGYTF. CDR3 in DNA: TGTGCCAGCAGCCAACAGGACAGGATCTATGGCTACACCTTC.

The chain recombines TRBV5-8 with TRBJ1-2; 9 bases agree with TRBD1. The CDR3 length is 15 residues. V was pared by 0 bases and J by 2 bases, with 2 bases of the junction left unmatched. Looked up from germline, CDR1 is SGHTS and CDR2 is YDEGEE. CDR3 loop: CASSLVGTGNYGYTF. CDR3 nucleotide sequence: TGTGCCAGCAGCTTGGTAGGGACAGGGAACTATGGCTACACCTTC.

V gene TRBV18 combines with J gene TRBJ1-1; tentatively, D is TRBD1 (5 bases). Trimming took off 3 bases at V and 5 bases at J, with 13 bases between the two ends. The CDR3 has 14 residues. Germline CDR1 is KGHSH and CDR2 is LQKENI. The CDR3 region has the DNA TGTGCCAGCTCACCGTCAGGGATTGATACTGAAGCTTTCTTT. It specifies CASSPSGIDTEAFF.

The V gene is TRBV19, the J gene TRBJ1-1; D remains unclear. The CDR3 length is 14 residues. V lost 4 bases and J lost 8, with 17 bases in between. Germline V lookup: CDR1 LNHDA, CDR2 SQIVND (reference sequence). This chain's CDR3 is CASSNIRSESEAFF. The CDR3 DNA reads as TGTGCCAGTAGTAACATAAGAAGCGAGTCCGAAGCTTTCTTT.

The gene calls are TRBV21-1 and TRBJ1-5; whether TRBD1, the table's D call, matches the DNA was not checked. TRBV21-1 is a documented pseudogene. There are 13 residues in the CDR3. The CDR3 region is CASVNSSNQPQHF. CDR3 in DNA: TGTGCCAGCGTAAACAGTTCTAATCAGCCCCAGCATTTT.

This clone was counted a few times. The V and J genes are TRBV5-6 and TRBJ1-2; 11 nucleotides align to TRBD1. V was clipped by 2 bases and J by 4 bases; unmatched bases: 4. Per germline, CDR1 SGHDT and CDR2 YYEEEE. This CDR3 comprises 15 residues. The CDR3 coding sequence is TGTGCCAGCAGCTTCCCGGGACAGGGGGTCTATGGCTACACCTTC. This gives the protein CASSFPGQGVYGYTF. Full variable domain (outside the CDR3, taken from reference TRBV5-6 and TRBJ1-2): DAGVTQSPTHLIKTRGQQVTLRCSPKSGHDTVSWYQQALGQGPQFIFQYYEEEERQRGNFPDRFSGHQFPNYSSELNVNALLLGDSALYLCASSFPGQGVYGYTFGSGTRLTVV.

This sequence joins TRBV25-1 and TRBJ2-1, with a tentative D call TRBD2 (6 bases). The CDR3 consists of 16 residues. Germline V CDR1 and CDR2: MGHDK, SYGVNS. V lost 4 bases and J 2 bases, leaving 15 bases between the germline ends. The CDR3 nucleotides read TGTGCCAGCAGTGCGATGACGGGAGTAGCCTACAATGAGCAGTTCTTC. Its protein product is CASSAMTGVAYNEQFF.

This chain connects TRBV9 to TRBJ1-2; D gene uncertain. The CDR3 has 15 amino acids. Germline loops: CDR1 SGDLS, CDR2 YYNGEE. V was trimmed by 0 bases and J by 3 bases, leaving 12 bases between them. The CDR3 spells CASSVGGGLDYGYTF. The CDR3, as DNA: TGTGCCAGCAGCGTAGGAGGAGGGTTAGACTATGGCTACACCTTC.

The chain joins TRBV6-5 to TRBJ2-5; 7 nucleotides align to TRBD1. Losses at the gene ends were 4 bases for V and 2 bases for J; bases not matched to a gene: 7. Looked up from germline, CDR1 is MNHEY and CDR2 is SVGAGI. CDR3 length equals 15 residues. CDR3 region: CASSSPGQLQETQYF. The DNA for the CDR3 is TGTGCCAGCAGTTCCCCGGGACAGCTACAAGAGACCCAGTACTTC.

J is TRBJ2-1 and V is TRBV5-6, with TRBD2 matching over 11 bases. Trimming at V came to 4 bases and at J to 6 bases, leaving 3 bases not matched to a gene. The CDR3 runs 14 residues. Germline V lookup: CDR1 SGHDT, CDR2 YYEEEE. CDR3 sequence reads: CASSDSGGVNEQFF. CDR3 in DNA: TGTGCCAGCAGCGATAGCGGGGGGGTCAATGAGCAGTTCTTC.

This clone was counted once. The rearrangement links TRBV7-6 to TRBJ2-2; 13 nucleotides agree with TRBD2. Trimming took 3 bases from V and 6 from J; bases not matched to a gene: 4. The CDR3 is 16 amino acids. Germline CDR1 reads SGHVS; CDR2 reads FNYEAQ. CDR3 region: CASSFTSGGAAGELFF. The CDR3 bases are TGTGCCAGCAGCTTCACTAGCGGGGGGGCGGCCGGGGAGCTGTTTTTT.